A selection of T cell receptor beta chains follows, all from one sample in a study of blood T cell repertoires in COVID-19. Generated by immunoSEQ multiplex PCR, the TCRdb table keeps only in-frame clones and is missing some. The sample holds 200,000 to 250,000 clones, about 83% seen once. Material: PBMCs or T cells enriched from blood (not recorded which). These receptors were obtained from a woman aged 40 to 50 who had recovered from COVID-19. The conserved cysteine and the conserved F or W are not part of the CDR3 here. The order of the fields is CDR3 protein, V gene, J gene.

ASSFGRGDYGYT	TRBV28	TRBJ1-2
ATSAYGGEPQH	TRBV24-1	TRBJ1-5
ASTPSRLADETQY	TRBV28	TRBJ2-5
ASSAKAGESAQY	TRBV9	TRBJ2-3
ASSLGPGITDTQY	TRBV11-2	TRBJ2-3
ASSLGGRVRNTEAF	TRBV19	TRBJ1-1
ASSQDSEAQY	TRBV3-1/TRBV3-2	TRBJ2-5
ASSLVLTSGDNTQY	TRBV5-4	TRBJ2-3
ATSRAGSNQPQH	TRBV15	TRBJ1-5
ASSLGQGAGAEAF	TRBV3-1/TRBV3-2	TRBJ1-1
ASSLGQAGNTIY	TRBV7-9	TRBJ1-3
ASGRADRNIQY	TRBV27	TRBJ2-4
ASTPSKPEGTQY	TRBV11-2	TRBJ2-3
ASSQVLFAGPYEQY	TRBV3-1/TRBV3-2	TRBJ2-7
ASSIEGNYGYT	TRBV19	TRBJ1-2
ASSLWGESNQPQH	TRBV7-8	TRBJ1-5
ASRSDHGYT	TRBV23-1	TRBJ1-2
ASSWGQGSYGYT	TRBV28	TRBJ1-2
ASSLGGASGANVLT	TRBV28	TRBJ2-6
ASSLGQGAGEQY	TRBV7-9	TRBJ2-7
ATSISGRTSEQF	TRBV24-1	TRBJ2-1
ASTGVNEQF	TRBV28	TRBJ2-1
ASSLAGPGTGELF	TRBV11-2	TRBJ2-2
ASSLTLQGNEAF	TRBV7-3	TRBJ1-1
ASSSTPRDRDGYT	TRBV28	TRBJ1-2
ASSDLELAGVETQY	TRBV2	TRBJ2-5
ASSPLSRSPLH	TRBV14	TRBJ1-6
ASSHPGGPNTGELF	TRBV7-9	TRBJ2-2
ASSLARTGKETQY	TRBV5-1	TRBJ2-5
ASSLGLEVKETQY	TRBV3-1/TRBV3-2	TRBJ2-5
AWSRISNEQF	TRBV30	TRBJ2-1
ASSLGSIREQY	TRBV5-1	TRBJ2-7
ASTRQGSHTIY	TRBV27	TRBJ1-3
ASSLSPGFPPNEQF	TRBV27	TRBJ2-1
ASSHLNQPQH	TRBV3-1/TRBV3-2	TRBJ1-5
ASSGSGTSTDTQY	TRBV9	TRBJ2-3
ASSLADRGLTQY	TRBV7-9	TRBJ2-5
AISEWAGDSGANVLT	TRBV10-3	TRBJ2-6
ASSYGQGAYGYT	TRBV6-5	TRBJ1-2
ASSLGLVNTEAF	TRBV5-4	TRBJ1-1
ASTLSQGYNEQF	TRBV19	TRBJ2-1
ASGLVLGLPNNEQF	TRBV12-5	TRBJ2-1
ASSESLGQGRSNEQF	TRBV10-1	TRBJ2-1
ASSFQPGTNTGELF	TRBV9	TRBJ2-2
ASSPGWGANTEAF	TRBV3-1/TRBV3-2	TRBJ1-1
ASSLAGGSEQF	TRBV3-1/TRBV3-2	TRBJ2-1
AICTSSLNRDQEGNQPQH	TRBV23-1	TRBJ1-5
ASMHPIGTGNYGYT	TRBV28	TRBJ1-2
ASSDQPGKANEKLF	TRBV6-1	TRBJ1-4
ASSYLGASNQPQH	TRBV6-2/TRBV6-3	TRBJ1-5
ASESFGTGDTGELF	TRBV19	TRBJ2-2
ASSMDRLNTEAF	TRBV5-1	TRBJ1-1